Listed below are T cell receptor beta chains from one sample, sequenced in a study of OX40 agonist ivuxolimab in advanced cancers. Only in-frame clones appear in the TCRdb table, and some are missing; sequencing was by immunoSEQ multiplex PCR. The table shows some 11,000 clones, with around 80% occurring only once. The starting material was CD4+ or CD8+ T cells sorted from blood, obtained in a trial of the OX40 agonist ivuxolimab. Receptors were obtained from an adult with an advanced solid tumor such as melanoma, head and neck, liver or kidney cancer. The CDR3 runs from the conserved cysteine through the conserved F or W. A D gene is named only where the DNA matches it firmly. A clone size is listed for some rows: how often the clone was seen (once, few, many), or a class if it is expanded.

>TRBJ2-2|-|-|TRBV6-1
CASSVGSDTGELFF
TGTGCCAGCAGTGTAGGGAGTGACACCGGGGAGCTGTTTTTT
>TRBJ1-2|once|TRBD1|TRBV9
CASSVYRDSHSYGYTF
TGTGCCAGCAGCGTATACCGGGACAGCCATAGCTATGGCTACACCTTC
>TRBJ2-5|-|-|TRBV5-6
CASSLAGWQTQYF
TGTGCCAGCAGCTTGGCTGGCTGGCAGACCCAGTACTTC
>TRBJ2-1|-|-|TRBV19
CASSIGPNNEQFF
TGTGCCAGTAGTATAGGTCCCAACAATGAGCAGTTCTTC
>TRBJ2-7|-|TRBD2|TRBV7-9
CASSPGIAGREQYF
TGTGCCAGCAGCCCCGGGATAGCGGGACGCGAGCAGTACTTC
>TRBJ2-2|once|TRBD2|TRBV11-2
CASSNDREGRGAVTGELFF
TGTGCCAGCAGCAATGACCGAGAGGGGCGGGGGGCGGTCACCGGGGAGCTGTTTTTT
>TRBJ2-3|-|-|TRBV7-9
CASSLLQGVTDTQYF
TGTGCCAGCAGCTTACTACAGGGAGTTACAGATACGCAGTATTTT
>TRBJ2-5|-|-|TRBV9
CASSVDGRLQETQYF
TGTGCCAGCAGCGTAGACGGTCGACTACAAGAGACCCAGTACTTC
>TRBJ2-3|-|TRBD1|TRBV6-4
CASSDSLGGSDTQYF
TGTGCCAGCAGTGACTCGTTAGGGGGCTCGGATACGCAGTATTTT
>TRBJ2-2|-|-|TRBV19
CASSIGGLGELFF
TGTGCCAGTAGTATAGGTGGGCTCGGGGAGCTGTTTTTT
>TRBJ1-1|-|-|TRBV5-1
CASSAGDTTNTEAFF
TGCGCCAGCAGCGCCGGGGACACCACGAACACTGAAGCTTTCTTT
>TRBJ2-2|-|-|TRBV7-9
CASSPGLGAAGELFF
TGTGCCAGCAGCCCAGGTTTGGGGGCGGCCGGGGAGCTGTTTTTT
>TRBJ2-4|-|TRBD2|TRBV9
CASSDTSGGAKNIQYF
TGTGCCAGCAGCGATACTAGCGGGGGGGCCAAAAACATTCAGTACTTC
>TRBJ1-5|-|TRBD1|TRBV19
CASSSRGDQPQHF
TGTGCCAGTAGTAGCAGGGGGGATCAGCCCCAGCATTTT
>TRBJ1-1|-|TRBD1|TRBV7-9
CASSPKGTALNTEAFF
TGTGCCAGCAGCCCAAAAGGGACAGCGTTGAACACTGAAGCTTTCTTT
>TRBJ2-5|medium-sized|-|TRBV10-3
CAIAGADRLETQYF
TGTGCCATCGCAGGGGCGGATAGGTTAGAGACCCAGTACTTC
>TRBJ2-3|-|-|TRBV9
CASSVVVADTQYF
TGTGCCAGCAGCGTAGTTGTTGCAGATACGCAGTATTTT
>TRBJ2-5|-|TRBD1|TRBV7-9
CASSSGTGTETQYF
TGTGCCAGCAGCTCAGGGACAGGGACAGAGACCCAGTACTTC
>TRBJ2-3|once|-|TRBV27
CASSSLAATDTQYF
TGTGCCAGCAGTTCTTTAGCGGCCACAGATACGCAGTATTTT
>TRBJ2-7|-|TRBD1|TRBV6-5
CASSYGQTGEDEQYF
TGTGCCAGCAGTTACGGCCAGACAGGGGAGGACGAGCAGTACTTC
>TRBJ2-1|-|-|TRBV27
CASSIDSSYNEQFF
TGTGCCAGCAGCATAGACAGCTCCTACAATGAGCAGTTCTTC
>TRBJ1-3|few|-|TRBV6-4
CASSESVSGNTIYF
TGTGCCAGCAGTGAGTCCGTCTCTGGAAACACCATATATTTT
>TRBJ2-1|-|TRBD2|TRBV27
CASSLLAGGPWNEQFF
TGTGCCAGCAGTTTACTAGCGGGAGGGCCCTGGAATGAGCAGTTCTTC
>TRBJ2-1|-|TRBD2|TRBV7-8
CASSPTQAGGYNEQFF
TGTGCCAGCAGCCCGACGCAAGCGGGGGGCTACAATGAGCAGTTCTTC
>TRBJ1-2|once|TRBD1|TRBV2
CASLGTGVYGYTF
TGTGCCAGCCTGGGGACAGGGGTATATGGCTACACCTTC
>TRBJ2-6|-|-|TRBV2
CASSEDTGSGANVLTF
TGTGCCAGCAGTGAAGACACAGGGTCTGGGGCCAACGTCCTGACTTTC